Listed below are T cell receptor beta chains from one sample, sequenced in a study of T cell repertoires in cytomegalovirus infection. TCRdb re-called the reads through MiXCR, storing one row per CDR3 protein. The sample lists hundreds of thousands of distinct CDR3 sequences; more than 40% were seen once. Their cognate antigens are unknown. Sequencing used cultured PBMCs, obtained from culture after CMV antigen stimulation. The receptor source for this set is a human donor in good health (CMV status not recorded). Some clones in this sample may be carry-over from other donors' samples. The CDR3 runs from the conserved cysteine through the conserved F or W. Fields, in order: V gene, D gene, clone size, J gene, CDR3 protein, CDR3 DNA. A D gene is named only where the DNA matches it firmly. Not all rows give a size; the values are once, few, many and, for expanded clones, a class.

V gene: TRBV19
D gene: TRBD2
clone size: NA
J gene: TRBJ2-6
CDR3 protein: CASLTSGRSGANVLTF
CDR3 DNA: TGTGCCAGTCTGACTAGCGGGAGATCTGGGGCCAACGTCCTGACTTTC

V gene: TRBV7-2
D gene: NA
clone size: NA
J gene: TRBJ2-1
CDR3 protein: CASSFNDYNEQFF
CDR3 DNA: TGTGCCAGCAGCTTTAATGACTACAATGAGCAGTTCTTC

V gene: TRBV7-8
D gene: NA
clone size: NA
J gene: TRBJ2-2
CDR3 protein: CASSLIIGDKNTGELFF
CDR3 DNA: TGTGCCAGCAGCTTAATCATAGGGGACAAGAACACCGGGGAGCTGTTTTTT

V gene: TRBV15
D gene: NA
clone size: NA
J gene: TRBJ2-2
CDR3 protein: CATSRDLTGNNGELFF
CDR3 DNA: TGTGCCACCAGCAGAGATCTCACAGGAAATAACGGGGAGCTGTTTTTT

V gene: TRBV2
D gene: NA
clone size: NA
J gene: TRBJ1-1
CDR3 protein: CASSELMQLEAFF
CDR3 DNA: TGTGCCAGCAGTGAATTGATGCAGCTTGAAGCTTTCTTT

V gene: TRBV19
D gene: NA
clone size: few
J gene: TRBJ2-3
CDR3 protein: CASSMRTSGLIATDTQYF
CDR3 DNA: TGTGCCAGTAGTATGCGTACCTCAGGACTGATCGCTACAGATACGCAGTATTTT

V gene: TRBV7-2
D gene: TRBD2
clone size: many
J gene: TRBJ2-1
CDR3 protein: CASSLVDSGGNEQFF
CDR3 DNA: TGTGCCAGCAGCTTAGTGGATAGCGGGGGCAATGAGCAGTTCTTC

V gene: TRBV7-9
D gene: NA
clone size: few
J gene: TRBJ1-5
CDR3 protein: CASSLGWAGRSPNQPQHF
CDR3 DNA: TGTGCCAGCAGCTTAGGTTGGGCAGGTCGGTCCCCAAATCAGCCCCAGCATTTT

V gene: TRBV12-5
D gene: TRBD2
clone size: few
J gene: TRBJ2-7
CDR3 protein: CASGGGAGPSYEQYF
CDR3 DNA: TGTGCTAGTGGCGGGGGAGCGGGGCCCTCCTACGAGCAGTACTTC

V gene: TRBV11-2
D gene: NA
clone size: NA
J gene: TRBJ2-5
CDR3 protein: CASSFSLFRPGETQYF
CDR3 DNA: TGTGCCAGCAGCTTTTCACTCTTCCGGCCGGGAGAGACCCAGTACTTC

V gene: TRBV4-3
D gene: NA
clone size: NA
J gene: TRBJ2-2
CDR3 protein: CASSQGPGLNTGELFF
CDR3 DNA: TGCGCCAGCAGCCAAGGGCCGGGCCTGAACACCGGGGAGCTGTTTTTT

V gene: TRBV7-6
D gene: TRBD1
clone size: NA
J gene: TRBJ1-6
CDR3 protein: CASSSTDRGFDSPLHF
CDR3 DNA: TGTGCCAGCAGCTCCACGGACAGGGGGTTTGATTCACCCCTCCACTTT

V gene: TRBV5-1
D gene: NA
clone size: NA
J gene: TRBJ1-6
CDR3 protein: CASSLAGRDSALHF
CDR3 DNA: TGCGCCAGCAGCTTGGCCGGGCGAGATTCGGCCCTCCACTTT

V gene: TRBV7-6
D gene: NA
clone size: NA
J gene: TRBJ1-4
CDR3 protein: CATHPGRGGRTNEKLFF
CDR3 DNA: TGTGCCACCCACCCCGGGAGAGGGGGGAGAACTAATGAAAAACTGTTTTTT

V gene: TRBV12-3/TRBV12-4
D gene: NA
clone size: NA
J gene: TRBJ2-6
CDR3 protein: CASRPGSSGANVLTF
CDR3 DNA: TGTGCCAGCAGGCCCGGGTCTTCTGGGGCCAACGTCCTGACTTTC

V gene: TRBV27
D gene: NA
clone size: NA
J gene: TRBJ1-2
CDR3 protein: CASSGSVLGGYTF
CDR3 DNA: TGTGCCAGCAGTGGCTCTGTCCTAGGAGGCTACACCTTC

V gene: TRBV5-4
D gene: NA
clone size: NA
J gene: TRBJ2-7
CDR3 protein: CASSLGLNSYEQYF
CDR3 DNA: TGTGCCAGCAGCTTGGGCCTCAACTCCTACGAGCAGTACTTC

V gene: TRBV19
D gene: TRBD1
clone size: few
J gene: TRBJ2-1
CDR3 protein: CASSVGQGANEQFF
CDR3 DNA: TGTGCCAGTAGTGTGGGACAGGGGGCCAATGAGCAGTTCTTC

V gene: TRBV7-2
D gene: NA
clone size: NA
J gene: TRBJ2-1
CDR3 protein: CASSLDSGSSYNEQFF
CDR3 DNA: TGTGCCAGCAGCTTAGATAGCGGAAGCTCCTACAATGAGCAGTTCTTC

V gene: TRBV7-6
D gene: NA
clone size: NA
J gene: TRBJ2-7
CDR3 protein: CASSLAYQGEREQYF
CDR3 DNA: TGTGCCAGCAGCTTAGCGTACCAGGGAGAACGCGAGCAGTACTTC

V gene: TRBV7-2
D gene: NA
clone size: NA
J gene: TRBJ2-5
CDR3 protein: CASSLGAGVKETQYF
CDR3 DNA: TGTGCCAGCAGCTTAGGCGCAGGGGTGAAAGAGACCCAGTACTTC

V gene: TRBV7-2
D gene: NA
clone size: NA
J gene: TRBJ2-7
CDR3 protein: CASSPLAESYEQYF
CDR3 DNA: TGTGCCAGCAGCCCATTAGCGGAATCCTACGAGCAGTACTTC

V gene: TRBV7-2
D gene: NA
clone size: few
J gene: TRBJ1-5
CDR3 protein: CASSSPGGLGQPQHF
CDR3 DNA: TGTGCCAGCAGCTCCCCGGGGGGGCTCGGTCAGCCCCAGCATTTT

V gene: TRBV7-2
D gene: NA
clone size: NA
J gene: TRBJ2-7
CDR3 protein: CASSPSDRHSYEQYF
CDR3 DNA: TGTGCCAGCAGCCCTTCCGACAGGCACTCCTACGAGCAGTACTTC